This passage covers 20 T cell receptor beta chains from one sample sequenced in a study of cytomegalovirus exposure and HLA in healthy donors. PCR used 60 Vbeta primers and 13 Jbeta primers. TCRdb keeps only in-frame clones here, not all; method: immunoSEQ multiplex PCR. The sample has nearly 110,000 clones; around 76% are singletons. Sequencing was carried out using PBMCs. These receptor sequences come from a man between 18 and 35 years old in good health and CMV-seronegative.

In its sample, this clone was seen a few times. The chain links TRBV15 to TRBJ2-4, with 9 nucleotides matching TRBD2. From germline, CDR1 is LNHNV and CDR2 YYDKDF (reference sequence). V lost 0 bases to trimming and J lost 2 bases; unmatched junction nucleotides: 14. The CDR3 consists of 20 residues. The CDR3 loop is CATSRDSRRGGPPSKNIQYF. The DNA of the CDR3 is TGTGCCACCAGCAGAGATTCTAGGCGGGGGGGCCCTCCTTCCAAAAACATTCAGTACTTC. Full variable domain (rest looked up from reference TRBV15 and TRBJ2-4): DAMVIQNPRYQVTQFGKPVTLSCSQTLNHNVMYWYQQKSSQAPKLLFHYYDKDFNNEADTPDNFQSRRPNTSFCFLDIRSPGLGDTAMYLCATSRDSRRGGPPSKNIQYFGAGTRLSVL.

The genes are TRBV13 and TRBJ2-7; 10 bases are shared with TRBD1. The CDR3 has 16 amino acids. Trimming cost V 4 bases and J 3 bases; bases outside gene matches: 9. From germline, CDR1 is PRHDT and CDR2 FYEKMQ (reference sequence). CDR3 nucleotide sequence: TGTGCCAGCAGCTCAAATTCGGGACAGGGGTTCTACGAGCAGTACTTC. Protein product: CASSSNSGQGFYEQYF.

The chain couples TRBV5-6 to TRBJ1-2, with 10 bases aligning to TRBD1. The CDR3 length is 14 residues. Germline lookup yields CDR1 SGHDT and CDR2 YYEEEE. V lost 4 bases and J lost 7; bases outside the gene matches: 7. CDR3 sequence reads: CASSPGTGAAGYTF. CDR3 in DNA: TGTGCCAGCAGCCCCGGGACAGGGGCCGCTGGCTACACCTTC.

This sequence joins TRBV2 and TRBJ2-7, with TRBD2 matching over 10 bases. This CDR3 is 17 amino acids long. V trimming: 4 bases; J trimming: 7 bases; junction bases outside the gene matches: 16. Germline V lookup: CDR1 SNHLY, CDR2 FYNNEI. The CDR3 loop is CASSAHQGLAGVWEQYF. CDR3 bases: TGTGCCAGCAGTGCCCACCAGGGGCTAGCGGGGGTGTGGGAGCAGTACTTC. Full variable domain (rest looked up from reference TRBV2 and TRBJ2-7): EPEVTQTPSHQVTQMGQEVILRCVPISNHLYFYWYRQILGQKVEFLVSFYNNEISEKSEIFDDQFSVERPDGSNFTLKIRSTKLEDSAMYFCASSAHQGLAGVWEQYFGPGTRLTVT.

The chain combines TRBV7-9 with TRBJ1-2, with D tentatively TRBD1 (5 bases). Germline loops: CDR1 SEHNR, CDR2 FQNEAQ (reference sequence). V dropped 3 bases and J dropped 6 bases, with 11 bases sitting between them. The CDR3 is made up of 13 amino acids. The CDR3 reads CASSFRGGDGYTF. The CDR3 bases are TGTGCCAGCAGCTTTAGGGGAGGGGATGGCTACACCTTC.

In this sample, this clone turned up once. The V gene is TRBV7-8, the J gene TRBJ2-1, with 10 positions matching TRBD1. Germline CDR1 reads SGHVS; CDR2 reads FQNEAQ. CDR3 size: 14 residues. Trimming cost V 5 bases and J 8 bases; bases outside gene matches: 6. In DNA form, the CDR3 reads TGTGCCAGCAGCGGTAGGGGGACAGGGGATGAGCAGTTCTTC. Translated, it gives CASSGRGTGDEQFF.

The genes are TRBV11-1 and TRBJ2-3; D possibly corresponds to TRBD2 (5 bases). This CDR3 is 16 amino acids long. The ends were cut back, 5 bases at V and 5 bases at J, with 20 bases in the middle. CDR1 and CDR2 from the germline V gene are SGHAT and FQDESV (reference sequence). The CDR3 region has the DNA TGTGCCAGCAGCCTTACCCTACAGCGGTCAGGAGATACGCAGTATTTT. Its translation: CASSLTLQRSGDTQYF.

Turning to this clone: At one end, the junction sequence differs from germline, possibly due to a read error. CDR3 DNA sequence: TGTGCCAGCAGCTCCCCCGGGACAGTAATATTC. As protein: CASSSPGTVIF. The chain uses TRBV9 and TRBJ2-7, with 7 positions matching TRBD1. This CDR3 is 11 amino acids long. Germline V lookup: CDR1 SGDLS, CDR2 YYNGEE.

The gene calls are TRBV7-8 and TRBJ2-7; maybe TRBD1 (9 bases). CDR3 length equals 16 residues. Trimming removed 5 bases at V and 4 bases at J, with 21 bases between. Germline-derived CDR1 and CDR2 are SGHVS and FQNEAQ. CDR3 coding DNA: TGTGCCAGCAGCCCCGGGAGGGACAGGGCGTTTTACGAGCAGTACTTC. It is translated as CASSPGRDRAFYEQYF. The full variable domain, with the rest looked up from reference TRBV7-8 and TRBJ2-7, is GAGVSQSPRYKVAKRGQDVALRCDPISGHVSLFWYQQALGQGPEFLTYFQNEAQLDKSGLPSDRFFAERPEGSVSTLKIQRTQQEDSAVYLCASSPGRDRAFYEQYFGPGTRLTVT.

V gene TRBV6-5 combines with J gene TRBJ2-2; 8 positions agree with TRBD2. The CDR3 has 15 residues. In germline, CDR1 is MNHEY, CDR2 SVGAGI. V gave up 6 bases and J gave up 2 bases; unmatched junction bases: 5. The CDR3, as DNA: TGTGCCAGCAGACCCGGGACTAGAAACACCGGGGAGCTGTTTTTT. Encoded protein: CASRPGTRNTGELFF.

The chain links TRBV4-2 to TRBJ2-5; TRBD2 is a possible D gene (5 bases). CDR3 length: 16 amino acids. V gave up 0 bases and J gave up 5 bases, with 16 bases separating them. CDR1 is LGHNA and CDR2 is YNFKEQ in the germline V gene. CDR3 residues: CASSQDGSGISETQYF. The CDR3 DNA is TGTGCCAGCAGCCAAGATGGTTCGGGGATCTCCGAGACCCAGTACTTC.

The chain employs TRBV7-6 and TRBJ1-2; 9 nucleotides line up with TRBD1. Trimming removed 5 bases from V and 4 bases from J; junction bases left unmatched: 5. Germline V gives CDR1 SGHVS, CDR2 FNYEAQ. There are 14 residues in the CDR3. CDR3 protein: CASSPGTGSYGYTF. The CDR3 DNA reads TGTGCCAGCAGCCCTGGGACAGGGTCCTATGGCTACACCTTC.

J is TRBJ2-2 and V is TRBV6-4; TRBD2 might be the D (6 bases). Per the germline V gene, CDR1 is MRHNA and CDR2 is SNTAGT. CDR3 length: 13 amino acids. The V and J ends lost 5 bases and 6 bases respectively, with 10 bases between them. This chain's CDR3 is CASSYGEAGELFF. For the CDR3, the DNA is TGTGCCAGCAGTTACGGGGAGGCCGGGGAGCTGTTTTTT.

This chain joins TRBV6-4 and TRBJ2-6; 11 bases are a match to TRBD1. Germline V gives CDR1 MRHNA, CDR2 SNTAGT. Trimming cost V 5 bases and J 1 base; bases outside gene matches: 7. The CDR3 is made up of 18 amino acids. The CDR3 sequence: CASSFSGQGASGANVLTF. CDR3 DNA: TGTGCCAGCAGTTTCTCAGGACAGGGGGCGTCTGGGGCCAACGTCCTGACTTTC.

In this sample, this clone turned up a few times. The J gene is TRBJ2-1, the V gene TRBV18; TRBD2 matches at 14 bases. The CDR3 contains 19 residues. V gave up 2 bases and J gave up 0 bases; unmatched junction bases: 6. CDR1 is KGHSH and CDR2 is LQKENI in the germline V gene. CDR3 DNA sequence: TGTGCCAGCTCACCAATGACTAGCGGGGGGGCCTTCTCCTACAATGAGCAGTTCTTC. This translates into CASSPMTSGGAFSYNEQFF.

The chain combines TRBV2 with TRBJ1-5; 10 bases map to TRBD1. The CDR3 contains 17 residues. J was trimmed by 4 bases and V by 5 bases; bases with no gene match: 11. The V gene's germline CDR1 is SNHLY and CDR2 FYNNEI. The CDR3: CASSPRLGQGENQPQHF. As DNA, the CDR3 is TGTGCCAGCAGTCCCCGACTCGGACAGGGGGAGAATCAGCCCCAGCATTTT.

The chain carries TRBV7-7 and TRBJ2-7; D perhaps matches TRBD2 (6 bases). This CDR3 region has 13 residues. Germline V gene sequence: CDR1 SSHAT, CDR2 FNYEAQ (reference sequence). The DNA for the CDR3 is TGTGCTAGCGGATATAGAGAAGGGGCCGAGCAGTACTTC. Translated, it gives CASGYREGAEQYF.

The chain joins TRBV5-1 to TRBJ2-7, with 7 bases lining up with TRBD2. The CDR3 consists of 14 residues. Germline-derived CDR1 and CDR2 are SGHRS and YFSETQ. The J segment lost 5 bases and the V segment lost 9 bases, leaving 14 bases of the junction unmatched. The CDR3 reads CATRPGLSVHEQYF. The CDR3 nucleotides read TGCGCCACCCGTCCGGGACTAAGTGTCCACGAGCAGTACTTC.

The chain uses TRBV2 and TRBJ1-2; D not certain. From germline, CDR1 is SNHLY and CDR2 FYNNEI. The CDR3 spans 13 residues. V was clipped by 3 bases and J by 8 bases, with 13 bases between them. In DNA, the CDR3 is TGTGCCAGCAGTGAGGTAAAACGTGGCGGCTACACCTTC. The encoded protein is CASSEVKRGGYTF.

As regards this clone: Compared with germline, one end of the junction differs, possibly owing to a read error. The V gene is TRBV19, the J gene TRBJ1-2; D not certain. Germline lookup yields CDR1 LNHDA and CDR2 SQIVND (reference sequence). The length of the CDR3 is 12 residues. The CDR3 coding sequence is TGTGCCAGTAGTGTCGGGGTCTATGGCTACCCCTTC. Translation gives CASSVGVYGYPF.